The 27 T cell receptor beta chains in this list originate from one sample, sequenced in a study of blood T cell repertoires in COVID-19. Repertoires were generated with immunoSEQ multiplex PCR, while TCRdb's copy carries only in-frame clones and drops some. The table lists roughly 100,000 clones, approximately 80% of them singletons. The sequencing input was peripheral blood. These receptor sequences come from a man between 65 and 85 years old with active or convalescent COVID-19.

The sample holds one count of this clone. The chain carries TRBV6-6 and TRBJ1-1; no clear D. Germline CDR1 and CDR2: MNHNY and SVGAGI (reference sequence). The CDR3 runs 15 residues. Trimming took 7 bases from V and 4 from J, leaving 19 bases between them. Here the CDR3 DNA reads TGTGCCAGCACCACAGAGGAGGTAGAGGTCACTGAAGCTTTCTTT. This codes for CASTTEEVEVTEAFF.

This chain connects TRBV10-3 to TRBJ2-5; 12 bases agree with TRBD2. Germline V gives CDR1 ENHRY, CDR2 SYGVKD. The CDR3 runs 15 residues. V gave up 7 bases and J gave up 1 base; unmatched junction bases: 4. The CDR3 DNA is TGTGCCATCAACGAACTAGCGGGAGGCCAAGAGACCCAGTACTTC. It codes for CAINELAGGQETQYF.

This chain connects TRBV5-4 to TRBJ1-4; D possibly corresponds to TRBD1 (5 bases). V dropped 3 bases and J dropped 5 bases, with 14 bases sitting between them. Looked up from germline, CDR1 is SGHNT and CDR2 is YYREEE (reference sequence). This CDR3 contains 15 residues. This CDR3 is CASSSGGGTNEKLFF. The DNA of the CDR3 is TGTGCCAGCAGCTCGGGGGGGGGAACCAATGAAAAACTGTTTTTT.

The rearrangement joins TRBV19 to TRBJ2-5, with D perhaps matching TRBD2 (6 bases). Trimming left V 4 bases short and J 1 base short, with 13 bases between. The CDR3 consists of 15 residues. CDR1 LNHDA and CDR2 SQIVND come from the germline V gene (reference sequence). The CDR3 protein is CASSNVAGLQETQYF. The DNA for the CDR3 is TGTGCCAGTAGTAACGTGGCGGGACTCCAAGAGACCCAGTACTTC.

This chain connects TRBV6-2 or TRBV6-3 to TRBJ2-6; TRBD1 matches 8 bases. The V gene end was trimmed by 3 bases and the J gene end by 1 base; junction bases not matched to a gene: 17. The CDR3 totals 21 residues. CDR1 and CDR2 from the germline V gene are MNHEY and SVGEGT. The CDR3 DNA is TGTGCCAGCAGTTATGAACCCCCTTGGGCAGGGGGCGATTCTGGGGCCAACGTCCTGACTTTC. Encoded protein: CASSYEPPWAGGDSGANVLTF.

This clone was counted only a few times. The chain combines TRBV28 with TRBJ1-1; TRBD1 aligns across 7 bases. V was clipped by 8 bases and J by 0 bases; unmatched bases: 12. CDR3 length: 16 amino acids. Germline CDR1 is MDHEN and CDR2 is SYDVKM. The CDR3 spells CASGLDRVPLNTEAFF. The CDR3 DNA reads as TGTGCCAGCGGACTCGACAGGGTCCCCTTGAACACTGAAGCTTTCTTT.

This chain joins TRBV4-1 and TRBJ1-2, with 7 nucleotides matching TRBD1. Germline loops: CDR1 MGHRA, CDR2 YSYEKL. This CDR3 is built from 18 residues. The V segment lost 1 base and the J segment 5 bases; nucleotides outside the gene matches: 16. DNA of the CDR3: TGCGCCAGCAGCCAAGCTGCTGACAGGGCCCGGGGTTCTTATGGCTACACCTTC. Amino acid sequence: CASSQAADRARGSYGYTF.

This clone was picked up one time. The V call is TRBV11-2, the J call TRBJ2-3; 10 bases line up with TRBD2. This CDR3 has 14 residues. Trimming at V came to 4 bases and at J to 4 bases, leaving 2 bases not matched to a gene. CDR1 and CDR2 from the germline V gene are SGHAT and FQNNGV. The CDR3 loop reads CASSSGTSADTQYF. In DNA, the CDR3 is TGTGCCAGCAGCTCTGGGACTAGCGCAGATACGCAGTATTTT.

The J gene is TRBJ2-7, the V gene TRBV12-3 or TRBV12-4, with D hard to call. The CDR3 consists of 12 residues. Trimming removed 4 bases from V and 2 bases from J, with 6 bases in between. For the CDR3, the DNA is TGTGCCAGCAGTTGGGCCGCCTACGAGCAGTACTTC. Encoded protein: CASSWAAYEQYF.

CDR3 coding DNA: TGTGCCAGCTCACTCGACAGGGTGAATGGCTACACCTTC. Residues: CASSLDRVNGYTF. J is TRBJ1-2 and V is TRBV18, with 7 bases lining up with TRBD1. The germline V gene encodes CDR1 KGHSH and CDR2 LQKENI. V dropped 4 bases and J dropped 6; count of bases not matched to a gene: 5. This CDR3 spans 13 amino acids.

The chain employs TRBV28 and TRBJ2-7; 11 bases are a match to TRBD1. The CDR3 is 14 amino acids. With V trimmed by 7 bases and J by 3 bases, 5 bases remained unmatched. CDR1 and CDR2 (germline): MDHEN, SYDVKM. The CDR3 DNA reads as TGTGCCAGCACCCCCGGGACAGGGGGCTACGAGCAGTACTTC. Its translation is CASTPGTGGYEQYF. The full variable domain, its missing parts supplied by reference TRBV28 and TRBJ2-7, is DVKVTQSSRYLVKRTGEKVFLECVQDMDHENMFWYRQDPGLGLRLIYFSYDVKMKEKGDIPEGYSVSREKKERFSLILESASTNQTSMYLCASTPGTGGYEQYFGPGTRLTVT.

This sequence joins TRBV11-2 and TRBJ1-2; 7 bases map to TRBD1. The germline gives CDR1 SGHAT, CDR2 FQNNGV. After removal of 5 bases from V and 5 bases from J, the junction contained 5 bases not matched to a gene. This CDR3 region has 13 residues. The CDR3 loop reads CASSRGRQYGYTF. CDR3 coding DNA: TGTGCCAGCAGCAGGGGGCGGCAATATGGCTACACCTTC.

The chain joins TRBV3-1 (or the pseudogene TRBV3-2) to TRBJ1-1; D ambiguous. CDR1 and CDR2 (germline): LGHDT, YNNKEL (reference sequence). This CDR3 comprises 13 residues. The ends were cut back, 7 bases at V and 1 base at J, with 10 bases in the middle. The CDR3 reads CASKAQANTEAFF. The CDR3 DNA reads TGTGCCAGCAAGGCCCAGGCGAACACTGAAGCTTTCTTT.

The CDR3 DNA reads as TGTGCCAGCAGTCCCGGGGGAGGGATAGAACAGCCCCAGCATTTT. The encoded protein is CASSPGGGIEQPQHF. This chain links TRBV6-7 with TRBJ1-5, with D possibly being TRBD1 (5 bases). TRBV6-7 is assigned to the ORF class and has an uncertain function. V lost 5 bases and J 7 bases, leaving 18 bases between the germline ends. The CDR3 is made up of 15 amino acids.

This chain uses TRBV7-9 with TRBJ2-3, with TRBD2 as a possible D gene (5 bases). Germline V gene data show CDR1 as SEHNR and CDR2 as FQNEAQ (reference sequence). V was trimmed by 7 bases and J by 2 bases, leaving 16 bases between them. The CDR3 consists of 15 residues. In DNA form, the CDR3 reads TGTGCCAGCACCCCACTAGAGACAAACACAGATACGCAGTATTTT. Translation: CASTPLETNTDTQYF.

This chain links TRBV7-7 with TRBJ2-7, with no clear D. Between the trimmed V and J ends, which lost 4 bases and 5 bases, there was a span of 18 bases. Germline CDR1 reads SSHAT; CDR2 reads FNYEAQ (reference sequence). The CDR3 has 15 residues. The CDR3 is CASSSVSLGHNEQYF. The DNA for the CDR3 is TGTGCCAGCAGCTCCGTCTCCCTAGGCCACAACGAGCAGTACTTC.

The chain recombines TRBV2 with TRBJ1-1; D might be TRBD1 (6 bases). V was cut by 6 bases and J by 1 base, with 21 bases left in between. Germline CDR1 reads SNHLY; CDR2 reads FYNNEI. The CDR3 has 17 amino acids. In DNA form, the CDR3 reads TGTGCCAGCAGCCGCCTCCGGGACACACGACCGAACACTGAAGCTTTCTTT. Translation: CASSRLRDTRPNTEAFF.

The CDR3 protein is CASMLQLNTEAFF. For the CDR3, the DNA is TGTGCCAGCATGTTACAGTTGAACACTGAAGCTTTCTTT. The chain is built from TRBV2 and TRBJ1-1; D remains ambiguous. Per the germline V gene, CDR1 is SNHLY and CDR2 is FYNNEI. With 7 bases removed from V and 0 bases from J, the gap between germline ends came to 9 bases. The CDR3 spans 13 residues.

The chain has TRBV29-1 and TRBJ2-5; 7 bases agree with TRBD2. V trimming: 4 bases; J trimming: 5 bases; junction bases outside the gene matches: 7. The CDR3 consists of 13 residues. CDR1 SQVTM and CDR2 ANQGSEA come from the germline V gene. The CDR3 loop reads CSVGWGGKETQYF. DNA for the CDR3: TGCAGCGTTGGATGGGGGGGTAAGGAGACCCAGTACTTC. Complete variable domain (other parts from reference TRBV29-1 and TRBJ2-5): SAVISQKPSRDICQRGTSLTIQCQVDSQVTMMFWYRQQPGQSLTLIATANQGSEATYESGFVIDKFPISRPNLTFSTLTVSNMSPEDSSIYLCSVGWGGKETQYFGPGTRLLVL.

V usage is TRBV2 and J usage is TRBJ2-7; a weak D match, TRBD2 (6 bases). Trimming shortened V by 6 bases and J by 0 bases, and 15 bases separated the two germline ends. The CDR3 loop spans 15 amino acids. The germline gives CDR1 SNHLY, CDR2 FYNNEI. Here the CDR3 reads CASRTRDLSSYEQYF. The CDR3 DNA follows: TGTGCCAGCAGGACTCGGGACTTAAGCTCCTACGAGCAGTACTTC.

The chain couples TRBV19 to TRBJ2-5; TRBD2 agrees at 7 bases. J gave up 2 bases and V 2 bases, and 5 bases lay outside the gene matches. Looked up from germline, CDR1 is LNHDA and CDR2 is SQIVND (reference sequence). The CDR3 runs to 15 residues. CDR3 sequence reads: CASSISRGEQETQYF. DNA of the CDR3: TGTGCCAGTAGTATAAGCCGGGGGGAACAAGAGACCCAGTACTTC. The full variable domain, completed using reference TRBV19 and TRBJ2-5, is DGGITQSPKYLFRKEGQNVTLSCEQNLNHDAMYWYRQDPGQGLRLIYYSQIVNDFQKGDIAEGYSVSREKKESFPLTVTSAQKNPTAFYLCASSISRGEQETQYFGPGTRLLVL.

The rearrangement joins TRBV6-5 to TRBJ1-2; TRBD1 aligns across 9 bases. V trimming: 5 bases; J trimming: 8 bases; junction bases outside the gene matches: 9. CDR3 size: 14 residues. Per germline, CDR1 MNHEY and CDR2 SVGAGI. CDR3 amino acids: CASSPARDREGYTF. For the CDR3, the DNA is TGTGCCAGCAGTCCGGCCCGGGACAGGGAAGGCTACACCTTC.

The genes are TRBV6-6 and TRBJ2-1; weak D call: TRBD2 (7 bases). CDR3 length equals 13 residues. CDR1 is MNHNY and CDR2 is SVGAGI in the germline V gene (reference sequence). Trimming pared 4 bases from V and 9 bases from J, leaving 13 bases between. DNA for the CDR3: TGTGCCAGCAGTTTGAACAGGGAGGGTGAGCAGTTCTTC. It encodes CASSLNREGEQFF.

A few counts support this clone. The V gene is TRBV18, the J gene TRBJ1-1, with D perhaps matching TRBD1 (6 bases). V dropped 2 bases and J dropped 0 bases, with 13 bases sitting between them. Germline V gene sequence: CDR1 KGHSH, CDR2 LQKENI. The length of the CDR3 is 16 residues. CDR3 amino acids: CASSPVGGTLNTEAFF. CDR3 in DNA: TGTGCCAGCTCACCAGTGGGAGGGACATTGAACACTGAAGCTTTCTTT.

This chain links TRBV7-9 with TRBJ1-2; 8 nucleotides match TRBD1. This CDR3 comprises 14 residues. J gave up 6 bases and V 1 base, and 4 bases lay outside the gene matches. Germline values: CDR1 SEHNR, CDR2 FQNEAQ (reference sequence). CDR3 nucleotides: TGTGCCAGCAGCTTAGGGACAGGGATGGATGGCTACACCTTC. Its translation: CASSLGTGMDGYTF.

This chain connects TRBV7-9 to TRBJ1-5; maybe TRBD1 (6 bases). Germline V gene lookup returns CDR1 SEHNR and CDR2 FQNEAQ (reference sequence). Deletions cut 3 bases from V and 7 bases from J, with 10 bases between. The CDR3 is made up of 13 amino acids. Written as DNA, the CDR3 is TGTGCCAGCAGCTTGACAGGAAGCCAGCCCCAGCATTTT. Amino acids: CASSLTGSQPQHF.

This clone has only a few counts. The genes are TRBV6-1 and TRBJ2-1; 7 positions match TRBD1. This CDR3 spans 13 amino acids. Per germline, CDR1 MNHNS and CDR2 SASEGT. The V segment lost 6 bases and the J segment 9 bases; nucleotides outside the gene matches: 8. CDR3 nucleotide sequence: TGTGCCAGCAGCAAACAGACAGGGAGTGAGCAGTTCTTC. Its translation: CASSKQTGSEQFF.